This T cell receptor beta chain was sequenced for a study of T cell repertoires in cytomegalovirus infection (dated by TCRdb to about 2019). A note on the overall study: The HLA type of each donor mattered for the analysis, because public TCR beta signatures pointed to carriage of CMV infection along with the matching HLA type. Overall results and qualifications from the work: In both this cohort and an independent cohort of over 350 donors, the cumulative frequency of public TCR beta family members distinguished carriers of CMV infection plus the relevant HLA type. The ex vivo response was dominated by HLA-C-restricted CMV-specific TCR beta clonotypes, and the single most frequent clonotype in two of eight donors was supplied by these HLA-C-restricted clonotypes.

In the case of this clonotype: Its antigen is still unknown. No quality values exist for individual bases; no much larger clone is one base distant.

From cysteine to phenylalanine, the CDR3 is 16 amino acids long. The CDR3 DNA has 48 bases and is translated from base 1. For CDR1 and CDR2, the germline V gene lists SGHVS and FNYEAQ. Trimming removed 4 bases from V and 3 bases from J; the gene matches leave 9 bases unexplained. For sequencing, an Illumina HiSeq 1500 was employed. TCRdb itself trimmed the public reads at Q25 with fastp, ran MiXCR and retained productive beta chains. Here each entry gathers all rows of one CDR3 protein and keeps the most common genes and DNA. This sample has some 230,000 distinct CDR3 sequences in its table, and 22% of those were observed once. 18% of the sample is taken by the ten largest.

This receptor was identified in a human donor in good health (CMV status not recorded). Some clones in this sample may be carry-over from other donors' samples. The sequence is built from TRBV7-6 and TRBJ2-1; 7 middle bases align to TRBD1. Sample: CD8+ T cells from PBMCs. The DNA sequence is TGTGCCAGCAGCTCCACAACAGGGGTGGGCTACAATGAGCAGTTCTTC. Protein translation: CASSSTTGVGYNEQFF.